In its sample, the clone carrying this T cell receptor (beta chain) was seen many times. From the 5' RACE reads, TCRdb called clonotypes with MiXCR, one entry per CDR3 protein. The data show about 55,000 distinct CDR3 sequences, about 3.5% seen once. The CDR3 sequence is 14 residues long. J was trimmed by 3 bases and V by 5 bases; bases with no gene match: 6. The sample is drawn from a study of neurological immune-mediated disorders. The TCR sequence derives from a young man with multiple sclerosis. V and J are TRBV12-3 or TRBV12-4 and TRBJ1-2, with 7 nucleotides matching TRBD1. The sequenced material came from PBMCs. CDR3: CASSRNRGDYGYTF. As DNA, the CDR3 is TGTGCCAGCAGTCGAAACAGGGGCGACTATGGCTACACCTTC.